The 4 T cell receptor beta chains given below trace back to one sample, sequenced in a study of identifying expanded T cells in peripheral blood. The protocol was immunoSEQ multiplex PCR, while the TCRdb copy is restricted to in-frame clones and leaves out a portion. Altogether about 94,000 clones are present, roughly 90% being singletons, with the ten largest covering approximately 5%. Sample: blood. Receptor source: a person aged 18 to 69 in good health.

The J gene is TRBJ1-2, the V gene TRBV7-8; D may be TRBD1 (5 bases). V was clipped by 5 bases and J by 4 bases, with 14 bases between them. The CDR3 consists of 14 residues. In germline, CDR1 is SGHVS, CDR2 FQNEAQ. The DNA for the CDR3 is TGTGCCAGCAGCCCATATGGGGGAGGCTATGGCTACACCTTC. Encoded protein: CASSPYGGGYGYTF.

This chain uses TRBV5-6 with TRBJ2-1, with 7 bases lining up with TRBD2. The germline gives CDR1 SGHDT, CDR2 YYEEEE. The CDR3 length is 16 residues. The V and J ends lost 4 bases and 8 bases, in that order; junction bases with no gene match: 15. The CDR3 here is CASSPRGGGRSDEQFF. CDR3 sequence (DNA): TGTGCCAGCAGCCCCCGTGGAGGCGGGAGATCCGATGAGCAGTTCTTC.

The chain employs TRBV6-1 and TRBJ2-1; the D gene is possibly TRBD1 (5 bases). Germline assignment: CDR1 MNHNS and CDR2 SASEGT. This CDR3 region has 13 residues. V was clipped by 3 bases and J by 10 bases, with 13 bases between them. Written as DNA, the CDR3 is TGTGCCAGCAGTGAGACTTCAAGGGGCGAGCAGTTCTTC. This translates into CASSETSRGEQFF.

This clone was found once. The CDR3 nucleotides are TGTGCCAGTAGTATGGTCGTCCTCATCTCTGGAAACACCATATATTTT. Translated, it gives CASSMVVLISGNTIYF. V is TRBV19 and J is TRBJ1-3; D unclear. The germline V and J ends were trimmed by 3 bases and 0 bases, with 12 bases remaining between them. This CDR3 region has 16 residues. Germline V gene lookup returns CDR1 LNHDA and CDR2 SQIVND (reference sequence).